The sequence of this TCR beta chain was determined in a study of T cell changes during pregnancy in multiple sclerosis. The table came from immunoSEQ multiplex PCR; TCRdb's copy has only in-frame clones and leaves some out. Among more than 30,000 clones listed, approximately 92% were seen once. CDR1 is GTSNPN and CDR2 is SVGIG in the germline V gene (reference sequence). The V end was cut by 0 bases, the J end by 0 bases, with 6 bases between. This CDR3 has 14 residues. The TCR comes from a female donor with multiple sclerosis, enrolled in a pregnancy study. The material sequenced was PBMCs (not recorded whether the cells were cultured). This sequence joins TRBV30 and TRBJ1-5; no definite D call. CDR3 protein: CAWSVRGSNQPQHF. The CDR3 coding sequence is TGTGCCTGGAGTGTACGGGGTAGCAATCAGCCCCAGCATTTT.